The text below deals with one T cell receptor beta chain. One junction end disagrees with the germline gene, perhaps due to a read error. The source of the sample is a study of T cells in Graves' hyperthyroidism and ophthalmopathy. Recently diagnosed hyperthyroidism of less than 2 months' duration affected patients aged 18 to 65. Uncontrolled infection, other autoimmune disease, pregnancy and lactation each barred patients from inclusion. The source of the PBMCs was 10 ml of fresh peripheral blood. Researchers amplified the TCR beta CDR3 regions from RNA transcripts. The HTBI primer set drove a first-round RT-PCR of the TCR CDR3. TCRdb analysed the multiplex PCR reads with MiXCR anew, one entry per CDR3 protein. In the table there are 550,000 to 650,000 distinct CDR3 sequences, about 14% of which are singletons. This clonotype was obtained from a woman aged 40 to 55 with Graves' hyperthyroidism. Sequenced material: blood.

The CDR3 DNA sequence: TGTGCCAGCAGCTTTTTTAGAGGGGTGTCCTACGAGCAGTACTTC. Translated, it gives CASSFFRGVSYEQYF. The rearrangement uses TRBV5-1 and TRBJ2-7, with D tentatively TRBD1 or TRBD2 (5 bases each). This CDR3 is built from 15 residues. Germline loops: CDR1 SGHRS, CDR2 YFSETQ.